The 16 T cell receptor beta chains below all came from one sample that was sequenced in a study of blood T cell repertoires in COVID-19. Libraries were prepared by immunoSEQ multiplex PCR; TCRdb keeps only in-frame clonotypes and omits some of them. Of roughly 170,000 clones listed, about 90% are singletons. The sample taken for sequencing was peripheral blood. The receptors here all came from a man in his 70s with active or convalescent COVID-19.

This sequence joins TRBV28 and TRBJ1-5, with D tentatively TRBD1 (5 bases). The CDR3 consists of 19 residues. V was trimmed by 2 bases and J by 0 bases, leaving 20 bases between them. The germline CDR1 and CDR2 sequences are MDHEN and SYDVKM. The CDR3, as DNA: TGTGCCAGCAGTTTAGGCCCCAGGGCCGGATTCTATAGCAATCAGCCCCAGCATTTT. Amino acid sequence: CASSLGPRAGFYSNQPQHF. Combining the CDR3 with reference TRBV28 and TRBJ1-5 gives the whole variable domain DVKVTQSSRYLVKRTGEKVFLECVQDMDHENMFWYRQDPGLGLRLIYFSYDVKMKEKGDIPEGYSVSREKKERFSLILESASTNQTSMYLCASSLGPRAGFYSNQPQHFGDGTRLSIL.

This chain joins TRBV20-1 and TRBJ1-2, with 7 bases lining up with TRBD1. This CDR3 region has 13 residues. V shed 3 bases and J 5 bases; nucleotides not matched to a gene: 6. Germline V CDR1 and CDR2: DFQATT, SNEGSKA (reference sequence). CDR3 amino acids: CSASHQGVYGYTF. In DNA form, the CDR3 reads TGCAGTGCTAGTCACCAGGGGGTGTATGGCTACACCTTC.

The chain recombines TRBV7-2 with TRBJ1-2; TRBD1 matches at 8 bases. The CDR3 sequence is 15 residues long. With V trimmed by 1 base and J by 4 bases, 5 bases remained unmatched. CDR1 is SGHTA and CDR2 is FQGNSA in the germline V gene. The CDR3 nucleotides read TGTGCCAGCAGCTTAGGGGGGACAGGTCCCTATGGCTACACCTTC. Encoded protein: CASSLGGTGPYGYTF. Using reference TRBV7-2 and TRBJ1-2 for the parts outside the CDR3, the full variable domain is GAGVSQSPSNKVTEKGKDVELRCDPISGHTALYWYRQSLGQGLEFLIYFQGNSAPDKSGLPSDRFSAERTGGSVSTLTIQRTQQEDSAVYLCASSLGGTGPYGYTFGSGTRLTVV.

The rearrangement uses TRBV18 and TRBJ1-5, with D tentatively TRBD1 (5 bases). This CDR3 is 16 amino acids long. V gave up 4 bases and J gave up 5 bases, with 18 bases separating them. Germline loops: CDR1 KGHSH, CDR2 LQKENI. CDR3 sequence reads: CASSLLSTVLHQPQHF. The CDR3 DNA reads as TGTGCCAGCTCACTTCTATCGACAGTCTTACATCAGCCCCAGCATTTT.

This chain joins TRBV5-6 and TRBJ2-1; tentative D call: TRBD2 (5 bases). Trimming removed 0 bases at V and 13 bases at J, with 29 bases between. Germline values: CDR1 SGHDT, CDR2 YYEEEE. The CDR3 extends over 18 amino acids. The CDR3 sequence: CASSLAHFAGEVPEKQFF. The DNA of the CDR3 is TGTGCCAGCAGCTTGGCCCATTTTGCGGGTGAGGTTCCAGAAAAACAGTTCTTC.

The chain has TRBV18 and TRBJ1-6, with TRBD1 matching 7 bases. The germline V gene encodes CDR1 KGHSH and CDR2 LQKENI. V lost 0 bases and J lost 8; bases outside the gene matches: 4. This CDR3 contains 15 residues. The DNA for the CDR3 is TGTGCCAGCTCACCACCGAGACAGGGACATTCACCCCTCCACTTT. Its protein product is CASSPPRQGHSPLHF.

The rearrangement uses TRBV6-5 and TRBJ2-3; 8 bases match TRBD1. V lost 4 bases to trimming and J lost 0 bases; unmatched junction nucleotides: 6. Germline values: CDR1 MNHEY, CDR2 SVGAGI. The CDR3 spans 16 residues. The CDR3 loop is CASSSRTGWSTDTQYF. The DNA for the CDR3 is TGTGCCAGCAGTTCCCGGACAGGGTGGAGCACAGATACGCAGTATTTT.

The CDR3 loop reads CASSITPGRGLYEQYF. CDR3 DNA sequence: TGTGCCAGTAGTATAACCCCAGGCAGGGGCCTCTACGAGCAGTACTTC. The chain has TRBV19 and TRBJ2-7; D might be TRBD1 (6 bases). The germline V gene encodes CDR1 LNHDA and CDR2 SQIVND (reference sequence). CDR3 length: 16 amino acids. The V gene lost 2 bases and the J gene lost 3 bases, with 17 bases spanning the gap.

The J gene is TRBJ1-5, the V gene TRBV25-1; 8 bases align to TRBD1. There are 15 residues in the CDR3. Germline values: CDR1 MGHDK, CDR2 SYGVNS. Trimming cost V 6 bases and J 3 bases; bases outside gene matches: 7. The CDR3 is CASSASDRANQPQHF. DNA for the CDR3: TGTGCCAGCAGCGCCTCGGACAGGGCCAATCAGCCCCAGCATTTT.

The DNA for the CDR3 is TGTGCCAGCAGTTCCGCACAGGGGGCAGGTTACCTTCGCTATGGCTACACCTTC. Translation: CASSSAQGAGYLRYGYTF. The chain employs TRBV27 and TRBJ1-2, with 9 nucleotides matching TRBD1. The CDR3 has 18 residues. The V gene's germline CDR1 is MNHEY and CDR2 SMNVEV (reference sequence). V was clipped by 4 bases and J by 4 bases; unmatched bases: 16.

The chain has TRBV5-8 and TRBJ1-5; 7 nucleotides align to TRBD1. The germline CDR1 and CDR2 sequences are SGHTS and YDEGEE. CDR3 length: 16 amino acids. The ends lost 0 bases at V and 7 bases at J; junction bases unmatched: 10. Written as DNA, the CDR3 is TGTGCCAGCAGCTTGGGCGACAGGGATCGGAAACAGCCCCAGCATTTT. Amino acid sequence: CASSLGDRDRKQPQHF.

This clone has just one count. The chain carries TRBV3-1 (or the pseudogene TRBV3-2) and TRBJ1-5; no firm D call. The V gene's germline CDR1 is LGHDT and CDR2 YNNKEL (reference sequence). The CDR3 covers 13 residues. Between the trimmed V and J ends, which lost 3 bases and 4 bases, there was a span of 7 bases. The CDR3 DNA reads as TGTGCCAGCAGCCAGGGCTTAAATCAGCCCCAGCATTTT. Translation: CASSQGLNQPQHF.

The chain uses TRBV5-1 and TRBJ2-1; TRBD2 matches 8 bases. This CDR3 has 16 residues. The trim removed 4 bases at V and 0 bases at J, leaving 6 bases unmatched. CDR1 and CDR2 from the germline V gene are SGHRS and YFSETQ. The CDR3 here is CASSAERESSYNEQFF. The CDR3, as DNA: TGCGCCAGCAGCGCGGAGCGGGAGAGCTCCTACAATGAGCAGTTCTTC.

J is TRBJ2-1 and V is TRBV28; weak D call: TRBD1 (5 bases). CDR3 length equals 15 residues. Germline CDR1 MDHEN, CDR2 SYDVKM. With 5 bases removed from V and 6 bases from J, the gap between germline ends came to 17 bases. Written as DNA, the CDR3 is TGTGCCAGCAGTACGCCCCAAAGGGGTAGCAATGAGCAGTTCTTC. Translated, it gives CASSTPQRGSNEQFF. The whole variable domain, remainder taken from reference TRBV28 and TRBJ2-1, is DVKVTQSSRYLVKRTGEKVFLECVQDMDHENMFWYRQDPGLGLRLIYFSYDVKMKEKGDIPEGYSVSREKKERFSLILESASTNQTSMYLCASSTPQRGSNEQFFGPGTRLTVL.

The rearrangement uses TRBV3-1 (or the pseudogene TRBV3-2) and TRBJ2-2; possibly TRBD1 for D (6 bases). With 4 bases removed from V and 2 bases from J, the gap between germline ends came to 14 bases. Germline loops: CDR1 LGHDT, CDR2 YNNKEL (reference sequence). CDR3 length equals 16 residues. CDR3: CASSPSGTLNTGELFF. The CDR3 DNA sequence: TGTGCCAGCAGCCCATCAGGGACACTTAACACCGGGGAGCTGTTTTTT.

This chain joins TRBV11-2 and TRBJ2-7; no definite D call. CDR3 size: 13 residues. Trimming shortened V by 3 bases and J by 2 bases, and 8 bases separated the two germline ends. Looked up from germline, CDR1 is SGHAT and CDR2 is FQNNGV. In DNA form, the CDR3 reads TGTGCCAGCAGCTTGGGCATACCCTACGAGCAGTACTTC. Amino acids: CASSLGIPYEQYF.